These 28 T cell receptor beta chains originate from one sample sequenced in a study of blood T cell repertoires in COVID-19. Sequencing was performed with immunoSEQ multiplex PCR; in TCRdb, only in-frame clones are kept and a portion is missing. The sample lists 150,000 to 160,000 clones, 80% seen once, with roughly 0.58% in the top ten. The sequenced sample was peripheral blood. These receptors came from a man aged 60 to 75 with acute or convalescent COVID-19.

The chain uses TRBV2 and TRBJ1-5; D is undetermined. Trimming took off 3 bases at V and 0 bases at J, with 6 bases between the two ends. Germline CDR1 reads SNHLY; CDR2 reads FYNNEI. The CDR3 loop spans 14 amino acids. CDR3 DNA: TGTGCCAGCAGTGAGTCTTTTAGCAATCAGCCCCAGCATTTT. Residues: CASSESFSNQPQHF. Complete variable domain (other parts from reference TRBV2 and TRBJ1-5): EPEVTQTPSHQVTQMGQEVILRCVPISNHLYFYWYRQILGQKVEFLVSFYNNEISEKSEIFDDQFSVERPDGSNFTLKIRSTKLEDSAMYFCASSESFSNQPQHFGDGTRLSIL.

The chain uses TRBV27 and TRBJ1-4; D is unresolved. V lost 6 bases and J lost 6, with 14 bases in between. Germline values: CDR1 MNHEY, CDR2 SMNVEV (reference sequence). The CDR3 is made up of 14 amino acids. CDR3 in DNA: TGTGCCAGCAGCTCCAGCCCCGGGTATGAAAAACTGTTTTTT. Translation gives CASSSSPGYEKLFF.

This clone has more than one count but fewer than ten. The chain couples TRBV7-2 to TRBJ2-7, with D possibly being TRBD2 (6 bases). CDR1 and CDR2 from the germline V gene are SGHTA and FQGNSA. This CDR3 region has 15 residues. Trimming shortened V by 5 bases and J by 1 base, and 15 bases separated the two germline ends. The CDR3 DNA reads as TGTGCCAGCAGCCTTCAGGGCGGGGATTCCTACGAGCAGTACTTC. Its translation is CASSLQGGDSYEQYF.

V and J are TRBV2 and TRBJ2-2; D is unresolved. V lost 6 bases, J lost 3 bases, and 5 bases lay in between. From germline, CDR1 is SNHLY and CDR2 FYNNEI. CDR3 length: 12 amino acids. In DNA, the CDR3 is TGTGCCAGCAGGCTAGACACCGGGGAGCTGTTTTTT. This gives the protein CASRLDTGELFF.

The chain combines TRBV9 with TRBJ2-1, with TRBD2 matching 13 bases. Germline CDR1 is SGDLS and CDR2 is YYNGEE. The CDR3 is 15 amino acids. V shed 3 bases, J shed 6 bases, and the junction held 3 bases outside the gene matches. As DNA, the CDR3 is TGTGCCAGCAGCGCGGGACTAGCGGGGCCCAATGAGCAGTTCTTC. Translating gives CASSAGLAGPNEQFF.

The gene calls are TRBV7-2 and TRBJ2-1; TRBD2 matches at 7 bases. The CDR3 contains 16 residues. V gave up 4 bases and J gave up 1 base; unmatched junction bases: 7. The germline V gene has CDR1 SGHTA and CDR2 FQGNSA. CDR3 sequence: CASSSGGKGSYNEQFF. CDR3 DNA: TGTGCCAGCAGCTCGGGAGGAAAGGGATCCTACAATGAGCAGTTCTTC.

This rearrangement joins TRBV7-6 to TRBJ1-1, with 7 bases fitting TRBD1. CDR1 SGHVS and CDR2 FNYEAQ come from the germline V gene. The CDR3 has 15 amino acids. V was clipped by 1 base and J by 5 bases; unmatched bases: 7. CDR3 region: CASSLDQGVLTEAFF. The CDR3, as DNA: TGTGCCAGCAGCTTAGACCAGGGGGTATTGACTGAAGCTTTCTTT.

This chain joins TRBV2 and TRBJ2-2; perhaps TRBD1 as D (6 bases). This CDR3 spans 15 amino acids. Germline V gene lookup returns CDR1 SNHLY and CDR2 FYNNEI. V lost 2 bases, J lost 3 bases, and 10 bases lay in between. Here the CDR3 reads CASSESGADTGELFF. The CDR3 nucleotides read TGTGCCAGCAGTGAATCAGGGGCGGACACCGGGGAGCTGTTTTTT.

This clone was seen a handful of times. J is TRBJ1-5 and V is TRBV27, with 9 nucleotides matching TRBD1. Germline V lookup: CDR1 MNHEY, CDR2 SMNVEV (reference sequence). The CDR3 is 16 residues long. The V segment lost 5 bases and the J segment 1 base; nucleotides outside the gene matches: 6. This CDR3 reads CASSGLTGGSNQPQHF. The CDR3 DNA reads as TGTGCCAGCAGTGGGCTGACAGGGGGAAGCAATCAGCCCCAGCATTTT.

This clone was observed once. This sequence joins TRBV5-1 and TRBJ1-5, with D tentatively TRBD1 (5 bases). Per germline, CDR1 SGHRS and CDR2 YFSETQ. This CDR3 contains 14 residues. With 4 bases removed from V and 5 bases from J, the gap between germline ends came to 13 bases. CDR3 coding DNA: TGCGCCAGCAGCCCAGGGTTAGTGGATCAGCCCCAGCATTTT. It translates to CASSPGLVDQPQHF.

V gene TRBV7-9 combines with J gene TRBJ1-1; perhaps TRBD1 as D (5 bases). V lost 5 bases and J 0 bases, leaving 13 bases between the germline ends. Germline CDR1 reads SEHNR; CDR2 reads FQNEAQ (reference sequence). The CDR3 length is 15 residues. CDR3 DNA sequence: TGTGCCAGCAGCCAGATTCAGGGAATGAACACTGAAGCTTTCTTT. As protein: CASSQIQGMNTEAFF.

V and J are TRBV14 and TRBJ2-5; D remains ambiguous. CDR3 size: 12 residues. Trimming took 5 bases from V and 5 from J, leaving 9 bases between them. Germline CDR1 and CDR2: SGHDN and FVKESK. In DNA, the CDR3 is TGTGCCAGCAGCTCCTCCCGGGAGACCCAGTACTTC. This translates into CASSSSRETQYF.

The V gene is TRBV30, the J gene TRBJ1-5, with D perhaps TRBD1 (6 bases). Germline lookup yields CDR1 GTSNPN and CDR2 SVGIG (reference sequence). Trimming left V 2 bases short and J 7 bases short, with 9 bases between. The CDR3 loop spans 12 amino acids. The CDR3 region is CAWSPQGQPQHF. The DNA for the CDR3 is TGTGCCTGGAGTCCCCAGGGGCAGCCCCAGCATTTT.

This rearrangement joins TRBV30 to TRBJ2-5; D gene unclear. The germline CDR1 and CDR2 sequences are GTSNPN and SVGIG (reference sequence). This CDR3 contains 11 residues. Trimming took off 0 bases at V and 10 bases at J, with 9 bases between the two ends. The CDR3 sequence is CAWSVKDFQYF. CDR3 nucleotides: TGTGCCTGGAGTGTAAAAGACTTCCAGTACTTC.

In DNA form, the CDR3 reads TGTGCCAGCAGCTTGGCAGGGGCCTACAATGAGCAGTTCTTC. Residues: CASSLAGAYNEQFF. The rearrangement links TRBV7-2 to TRBJ2-1; a weak D match, TRBD1 (6 bases). CDR1 SGHTA and CDR2 FQGNSA come from the germline V gene. This CDR3 is 14 amino acids long. The V and J ends lost 3 bases and 2 bases respectively, with 8 bases between them.

This chain joins TRBV3-1 (or the pseudogene TRBV3-2) and TRBJ2-1; 8 bases agree with TRBD1. This CDR3 is built from 15 residues. Unmatched junction bases numbered 11, after V lost 4 bases and J lost 9 bases. The germline CDR1 and CDR2 sequences are LGHDT and YNNKEL (reference sequence). In DNA, the CDR3 is TGTGCCAGCAGCCCCGGGACAGGACTAAAAGGTGAGCAGTTCTTC. This translates into CASSPGTGLKGEQFF.

This clone occurred once. The chain combines TRBV6-5 with TRBJ2-1; 8 bases are a match to TRBD2. Per the germline V gene, CDR1 is MNHEY and CDR2 is SVGAGI. J lost 1 base, V lost 6 bases, and 5 bases had no gene match. The CDR3 is made up of 15 amino acids. The CDR3 sequence is CASRGSGISYNEQFF. The CDR3 coding sequence is TGTGCCAGCAGGGGTAGCGGGATTTCCTACAATGAGCAGTTCTTC.

V is TRBV7-9 and J is TRBJ2-5, with TRBD2 as a possible D gene (7 bases). The CDR3 totals 17 residues. V dropped 5 bases and J dropped 4 bases, with 23 bases sitting between them. CDR1 is SEHNR, CDR2 FQNEAQ, per germline (reference sequence). This CDR3 is CASSRAGQGVIRETQYF. The CDR3 DNA follows: TGTGCCAGCAGCCGAGCGGGACAAGGCGTAATCCGAGAGACCCAGTACTTC.

The chain joins TRBV18 to TRBJ2-7; 7 bases agree with TRBD1. J gave up 2 bases and V 6 bases, and 10 bases lay outside the gene matches. CDR3 length equals 15 residues. Germline V CDR1 and CDR2: KGHSH, LQKENI. The DNA of the CDR3 is TGTGCCAGCTCTTCTCGGGGACAGTCGCCCTACGAGCAGTACTTC. Its translation: CASSSRGQSPYEQYF.

The chain has TRBV10-3 and TRBJ2-5; TRBD1 is a possible D gene (6 bases). Looked up from germline, CDR1 is ENHRY and CDR2 is SYGVKD. With 10 bases removed from V and 4 bases from J, the gap between germline ends came to 19 bases. The CDR3 is 14 amino acids. In DNA form, the CDR3 reads TGTGCCACCGGGCCCAGGGGCGGGCGAGAGACCCAGTACTTC. Translation: CATGPRGGRETQYF.

This chain connects TRBV27 to TRBJ1-2; a weak D match, TRBD1 (5 bases). Germline V gene sequence: CDR1 MNHEY, CDR2 SMNVEV (reference sequence). This CDR3 comprises 11 residues. Trimming pared 8 bases from V and 8 bases from J, leaving 12 bases between. The CDR3 protein is CASQGLGGYTF. CDR3 DNA: TGTGCCAGCCAGGGCCTCGGGGGCTACACCTTC.

The V gene is TRBV7-2, the J gene TRBJ1-3; D remains ambiguous. Trimming cost V 1 base and J 11 bases, with 15 bases left between them. Germline lookup yields CDR1 SGHTA and CDR2 FQGNSA. The CDR3 sequence is 14 residues long. The CDR3 loop is CASSLGPQHRAIYF. Here the CDR3 DNA reads TGTGCCAGCAGCTTAGGACCGCAGCACAGAGCCATATATTTT.

The rearrangement uses TRBV18 and TRBJ1-3, with D perhaps TRBD1 (6 bases). CDR1 is KGHSH and CDR2 is LQKENI in the germline V gene. V lost 8 bases to trimming and J lost 2 bases, with 10 bases between them. This CDR3 is built from 13 residues. CDR3 in DNA: TGTGCCAGCGGCAGGGACACTGGAAACACCATATATTTT. This gives the protein CASGRDTGNTIYF.

The genes are TRBV5-1 and TRBJ2-7; TRBD1 matches 8 bases. The germline V gene has CDR1 SGHRS and CDR2 YFSETQ. Germline trimming cut 0 bases from V and 1 base from J; bases unmatched to any gene: 6. The CDR3 loop spans 16 amino acids. The CDR3 DNA follows: TGCGCCAGCAGCTTGGGGACAGGGCCGGCGTCCTACGAGCAGTACTTC. This encodes CASSLGTGPASYEQYF.

V and J are TRBV28 and TRBJ1-6; 8 nucleotides agree with TRBD1. Per the germline V gene, CDR1 is MDHEN and CDR2 is SYDVKM. V shed 8 bases and J 7 bases; nucleotides not matched to a gene: 10. The CDR3 covers 15 residues. DNA for the CDR3: TGTGCCAGCCGAACAAGGGACAGGCCCAATTCACCCCTCCACTTT. It codes for CASRTRDRPNSPLHF.

This clone was recorded only once. The chain employs TRBV7-2 and TRBJ2-5; the match to TRBD1 covers 7 bases. The germline V gene has CDR1 SGHTA and CDR2 FQGNSA. The ends lost 5 bases at V and 5 bases at J; junction bases unmatched: 5. This CDR3 has 13 amino acids. The CDR3 sequence: CASSRQGGETQYF. For the CDR3, the DNA is TGTGCCAGCAGCAGACAGGGCGGCGAGACCCAGTACTTC.

This clone was found a few times. The CDR3 protein is CASSPGQGSPNTGELFF. Written as DNA, the CDR3 is TGTGCCAGCAGCCCGGGACAGGGAAGTCCGAACACCGGGGAGCTGTTTTTT. The V and J genes are TRBV7-3 and TRBJ2-2; TRBD1 agrees at 9 bases. Germline loops: CDR1 SGHTA, CDR2 FQGTGA. The CDR3 is 17 amino acids. After removal of 5 bases from V and 0 bases from J, the junction contained 7 bases not matched to a gene.

Comments on this clone: This sample also contains other DNA sequences that code for the same CDR3. The chain carries TRBV18 and TRBJ2-6, with D unresolved. The CDR3 length is 15 residues. Germline V lookup: CDR1 KGHSH, CDR2 LQKENI. Trimming pared 0 bases from V and 0 bases from J, leaving 3 bases between. CDR3 nucleotide sequence: TGTGCCAGCTCACCACCCCGCTCTGGGGCCAACGTCCTGACTTTC. This translates into CASSPPRSGANVLTF. The variable domain in full, with the rest retrieved from reference TRBV18 and TRBJ2-6, is NAGVMQNPRHLVRRRGQEARLRCSPMKGHSHVYWYRQLPEEGLKFMVYLQKENIIDESGMPKERFSAEFPKEGPSILRIQQVVRGDSAAYFCASSPPRSGANVLTFGAGSRLTVL.